This T cell receptor beta chain was sequenced during a study of blood T cell repertoires in COVID-19. Study context: Researchers got acute and convalescent COVID-19 samples from the United States, Italy and Spain. In each case, the material was cDNA or gDNA derived from T cells, B-cell-depleted T cells, or PBMCs.

In the original analysis: Estimated nucleated cell counts came from reference gene primer amplification. The method was immunoSEQ multiplex PCR; TCRdb's version includes in-frame clones alone and lacks a portion of them. The DNA was the basis for D and trimming; V, J and clone size are from that table. The data show about 230,000 clones, with over 85% seen just once and 3% to 4% held by the top ten. The V gene's germline CDR1 is SGHTS and CDR2 YDEGEE. The CDR3 has 12 residues. The V gene lost 6 bases and the J gene lost 4 bases, with 10 bases spanning the gap. All enrollees were roughly 18 to 89 years old and from some 24 US areas.

Material: PBMCs or T cells enriched from blood (not recorded which). The V call is TRBV5-8, the J call TRBJ2-5; D remains ambiguous. This TCR came from a woman in her twenties or thirties with acute COVID-19. The CDR3: CASTDLGETQYF. CDR3 in DNA: TGTGCCAGCACCGACCTAGGAGAGACCCAGTACTTC.